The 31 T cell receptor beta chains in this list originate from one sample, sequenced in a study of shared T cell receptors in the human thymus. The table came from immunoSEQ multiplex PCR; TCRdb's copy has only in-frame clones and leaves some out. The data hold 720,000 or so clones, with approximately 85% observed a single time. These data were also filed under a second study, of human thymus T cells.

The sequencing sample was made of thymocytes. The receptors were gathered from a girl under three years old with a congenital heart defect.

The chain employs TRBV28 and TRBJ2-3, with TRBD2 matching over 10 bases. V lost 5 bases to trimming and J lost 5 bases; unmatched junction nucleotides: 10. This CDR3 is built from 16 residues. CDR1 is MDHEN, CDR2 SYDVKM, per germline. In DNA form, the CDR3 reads TGTGCCAGCAGTCCAACCAGCGGGGGGGCGATAGATACGCAGTATTTT. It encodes CASSPTSGGAIDTQYF.

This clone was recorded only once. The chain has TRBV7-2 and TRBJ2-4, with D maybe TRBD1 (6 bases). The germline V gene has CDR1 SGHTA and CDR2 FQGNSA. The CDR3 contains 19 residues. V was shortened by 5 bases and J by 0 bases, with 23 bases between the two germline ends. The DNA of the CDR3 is TGTGCCAGCAGCCTCCCGGACAGCCCGTACACCCTAGCCAAAAACATTCAGTACTTC. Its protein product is CASSLPDSPYTLAKNIQYF.

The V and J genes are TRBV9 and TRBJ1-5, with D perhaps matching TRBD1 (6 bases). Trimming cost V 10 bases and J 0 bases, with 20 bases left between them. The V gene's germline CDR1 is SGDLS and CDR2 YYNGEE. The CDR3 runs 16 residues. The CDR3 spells CARIRGGWHSNQPQHF. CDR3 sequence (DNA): TGTGCCCGAATAAGGGGGGGTTGGCATAGCAATCAGCCCCAGCATTTT.

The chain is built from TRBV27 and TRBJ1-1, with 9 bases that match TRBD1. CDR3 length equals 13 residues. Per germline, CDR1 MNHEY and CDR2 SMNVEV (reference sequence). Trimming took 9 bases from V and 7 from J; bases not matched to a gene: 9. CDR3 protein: CASQTGGGVEAFF. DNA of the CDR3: TGTGCCAGTCAGACAGGGGGTGGGGTTGAAGCTTTCTTT.

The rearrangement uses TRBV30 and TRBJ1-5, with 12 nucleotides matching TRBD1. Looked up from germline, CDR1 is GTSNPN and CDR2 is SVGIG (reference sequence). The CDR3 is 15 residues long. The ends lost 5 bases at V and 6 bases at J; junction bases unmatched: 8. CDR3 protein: CAWAGRDRGRQPQHF. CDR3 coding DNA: TGTGCCTGGGCCGGCCGGGACAGGGGGCGTCAGCCCCAGCATTTT.

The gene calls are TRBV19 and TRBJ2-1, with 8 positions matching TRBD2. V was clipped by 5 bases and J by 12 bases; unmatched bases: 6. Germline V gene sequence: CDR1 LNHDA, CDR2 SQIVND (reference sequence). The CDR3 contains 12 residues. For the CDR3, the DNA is TGTGCCAGTAGTCACGTAGCGGGGTGGCAGTTCTTC. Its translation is CASSHVAGWQFF.

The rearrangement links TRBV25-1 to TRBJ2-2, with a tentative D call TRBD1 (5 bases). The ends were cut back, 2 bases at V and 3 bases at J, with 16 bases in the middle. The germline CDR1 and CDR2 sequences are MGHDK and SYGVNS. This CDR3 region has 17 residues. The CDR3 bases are TGTGCCAGCAGTGAAAGGGGTAAAGGCCACGACACCGGGGAGCTGTTTTTT. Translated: CASSERGKGHDTGELFF.

The CDR3 loop is CASSFPGGETQYF. In nucleotides, the CDR3 is TGTGCCAGCAGCTTTCCGGGGGGAGAGACCCAGTACTTC. The V gene is TRBV5-4, the J gene TRBJ2-5; TRBD2 aligns across 7 bases. J was trimmed by 4 bases and V by 2 bases; bases with no gene match: 2. Germline V lookup: CDR1 SGHNT, CDR2 YYREEE (reference sequence). The CDR3 covers 13 residues.

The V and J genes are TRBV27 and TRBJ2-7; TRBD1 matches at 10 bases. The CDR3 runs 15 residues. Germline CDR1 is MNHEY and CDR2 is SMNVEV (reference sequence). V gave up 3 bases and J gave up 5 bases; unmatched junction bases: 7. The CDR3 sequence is CASSFARDRGNEQYF. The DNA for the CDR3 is TGTGCCAGCAGTTTCGCCCGGGACAGGGGAAACGAGCAGTACTTC.

CDR3 DNA: TGCGCCAGCAGTCCCCCCGCACAGGAGCACCACTCCCCAGCCTACGAGCAGTACTTC. Residues: CASSPPAQEHHSPAYEQYF. This chain links TRBV5-1 with TRBJ2-7, with a weak D call TRBD1 (5 bases). With 5 bases removed from V and 2 bases from J, the gap between germline ends came to 29 bases. Germline lookup yields CDR1 SGHRS and CDR2 YFSETQ. This CDR3 spans 19 amino acids. The variable domain in full, with the rest retrieved from reference TRBV5-1 and TRBJ2-7, is KAGVTQTPRYLIKTRGQQVTLSCSPISGHRSVSWYQQTPGQGLQFLFEYFSETQRNKGNFPGRFSGRQFSNSRSEMNVSTLELGDSALYLCASSPPAQEHHSPAYEQYFGPGTRLTVT.

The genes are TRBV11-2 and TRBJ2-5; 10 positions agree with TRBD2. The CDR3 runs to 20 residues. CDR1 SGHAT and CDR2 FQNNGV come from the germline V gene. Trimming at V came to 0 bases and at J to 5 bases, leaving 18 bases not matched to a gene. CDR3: CASSLECGLAGARGEETQYF. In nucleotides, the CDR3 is TGTGCCAGCAGCTTAGAATGTGGGCTAGCGGGGGCCCGAGGGGAGGAGACCCAGTACTTC.

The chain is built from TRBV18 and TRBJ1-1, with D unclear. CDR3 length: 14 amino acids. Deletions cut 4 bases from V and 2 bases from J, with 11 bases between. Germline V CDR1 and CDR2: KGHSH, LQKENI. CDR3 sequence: CASSLRPLNTEAFF. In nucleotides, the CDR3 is TGTGCCAGCTCACTGCGTCCCCTTAACACTGAAGCTTTCTTT.

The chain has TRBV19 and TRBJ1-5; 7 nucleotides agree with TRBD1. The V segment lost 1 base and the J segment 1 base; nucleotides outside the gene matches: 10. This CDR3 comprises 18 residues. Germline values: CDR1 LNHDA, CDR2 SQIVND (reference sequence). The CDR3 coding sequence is TGTGCCAGTAGTATAGGACCTCAGGGGGAGGTGAGCAATCAGCCCCAGCATTTT. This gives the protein CASSIGPQGEVSNQPQHF.

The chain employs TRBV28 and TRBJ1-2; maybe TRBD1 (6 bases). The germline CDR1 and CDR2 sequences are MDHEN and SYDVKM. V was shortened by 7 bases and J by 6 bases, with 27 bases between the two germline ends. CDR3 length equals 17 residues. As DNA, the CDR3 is TGTGCCAGCACCTCACACGCGTCGGGGGGACACGCACATGGCTACACCTTC. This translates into CASTSHASGGHAHGYTF.

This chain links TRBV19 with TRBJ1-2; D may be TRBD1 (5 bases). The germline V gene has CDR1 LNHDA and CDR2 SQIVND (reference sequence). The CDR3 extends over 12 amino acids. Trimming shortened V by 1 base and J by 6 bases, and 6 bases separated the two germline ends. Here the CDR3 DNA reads TGTGCCAGTAGTATAGGCAGGGATGGCTACACCTTC. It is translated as CASSIGRDGYTF.

The CDR3 is CASSFRPGHRHYGYTF. DNA for the CDR3: TGTGCCAGCAGTTTCCGGCCCGGGCACAGGCACTATGGCTACACCTTC. The rearrangement uses TRBV27 and TRBJ1-2, with D perhaps TRBD1 (5 bases). CDR3 size: 16 residues. The germline V and J ends were trimmed by 3 bases and 3 bases, with 17 bases remaining between them. The V gene's germline CDR1 is MNHEY and CDR2 SMNVEV (reference sequence).

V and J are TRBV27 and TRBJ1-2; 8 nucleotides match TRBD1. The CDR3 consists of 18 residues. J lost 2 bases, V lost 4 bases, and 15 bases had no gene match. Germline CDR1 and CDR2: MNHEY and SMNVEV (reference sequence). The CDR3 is CASSYKDRVNLGNYGYTF. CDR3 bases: TGTGCCAGCAGTTATAAGGACAGGGTAAATCTTGGGAACTATGGCTACACCTTC.

CDR3 bases: TGTGCCGCCCGTGGGGGGGACTCCTACGAGCAGTACTTC. It translates to CAARGGDSYEQYF. V gene TRBV27 combines with J gene TRBJ2-7, with 7 bases matching TRBD2. Germline CDR1 and CDR2: MNHEY and SMNVEV (reference sequence). The CDR3 length is 13 residues. The ends lost 11 bases at V and 0 bases at J; junction bases unmatched: 7.

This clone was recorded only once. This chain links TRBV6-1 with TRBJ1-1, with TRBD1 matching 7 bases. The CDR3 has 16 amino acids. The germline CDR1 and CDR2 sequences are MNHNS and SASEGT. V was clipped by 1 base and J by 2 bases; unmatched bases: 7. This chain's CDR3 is CASSEGYRDRNTEAFF. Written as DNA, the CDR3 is TGTGCCAGCAGTGAAGGATACCGGGACAGAAACACTGAAGCTTTCTTT.

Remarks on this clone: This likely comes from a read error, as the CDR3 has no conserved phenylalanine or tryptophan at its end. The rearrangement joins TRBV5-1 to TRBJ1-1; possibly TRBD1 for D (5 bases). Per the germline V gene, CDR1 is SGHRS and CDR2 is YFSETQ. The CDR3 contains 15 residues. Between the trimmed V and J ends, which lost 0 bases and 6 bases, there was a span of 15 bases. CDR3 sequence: CASSLGRPGRAEAFL. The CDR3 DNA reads TGCGCCAGCAGCTTGGGCCGCCCAGGGAGGGCTGAAGCTTTCCTT.

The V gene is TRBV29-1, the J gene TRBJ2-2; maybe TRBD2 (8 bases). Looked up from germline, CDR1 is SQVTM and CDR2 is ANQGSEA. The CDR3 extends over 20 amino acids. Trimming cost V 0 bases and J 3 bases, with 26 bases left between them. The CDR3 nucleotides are TGCAGCGTTGAAGATCTTCAAGGAGGGGGCAAAGCGGGGGACACCGGGGAGCTGTTTTTT. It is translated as CSVEDLQGGGKAGDTGELFF.

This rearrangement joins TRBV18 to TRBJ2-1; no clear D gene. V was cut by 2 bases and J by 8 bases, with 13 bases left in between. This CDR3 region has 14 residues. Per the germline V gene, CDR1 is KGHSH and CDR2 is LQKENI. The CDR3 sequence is CASSPVVPRDEQFF. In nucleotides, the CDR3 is TGTGCCAGCTCACCAGTGGTCCCTCGCGATGAGCAGTTCTTC.

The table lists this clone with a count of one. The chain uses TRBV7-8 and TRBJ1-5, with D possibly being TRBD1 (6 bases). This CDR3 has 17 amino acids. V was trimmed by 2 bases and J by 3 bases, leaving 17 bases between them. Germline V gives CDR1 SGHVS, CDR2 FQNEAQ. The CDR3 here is CASSLNGPGDFNQPQHF. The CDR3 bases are TGTGCCAGCAGCTTAAACGGTCCAGGGGATTTCAATCAGCCCCAGCATTTT.

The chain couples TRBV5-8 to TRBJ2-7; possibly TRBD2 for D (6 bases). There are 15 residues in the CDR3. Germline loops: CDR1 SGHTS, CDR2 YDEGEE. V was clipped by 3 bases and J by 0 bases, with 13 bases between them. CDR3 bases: TGTGCCAGCAGCTCCCGCGGGGATTACTCCTACGAGCAGTACTTC. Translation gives CASSSRGDYSYEQYF.

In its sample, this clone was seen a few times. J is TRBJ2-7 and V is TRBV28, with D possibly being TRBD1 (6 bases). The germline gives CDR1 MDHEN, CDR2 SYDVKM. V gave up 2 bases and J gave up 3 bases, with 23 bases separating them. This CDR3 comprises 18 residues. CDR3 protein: CASSLPPAQGPSDYEQYF. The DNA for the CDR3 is TGTGCCAGCAGTTTACCACCCGCACAGGGCCCCTCTGACTACGAGCAGTACTTC.

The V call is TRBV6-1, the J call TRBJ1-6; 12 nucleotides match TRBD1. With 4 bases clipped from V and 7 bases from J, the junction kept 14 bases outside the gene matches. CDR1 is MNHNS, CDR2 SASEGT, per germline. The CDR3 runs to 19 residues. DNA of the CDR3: TGTGCCAGCAGTGGATACGGGACAGGGGGCTTTCTTCTCAATTCACCCCTCCACTTT. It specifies CASSGYGTGGFLLNSPLHF.

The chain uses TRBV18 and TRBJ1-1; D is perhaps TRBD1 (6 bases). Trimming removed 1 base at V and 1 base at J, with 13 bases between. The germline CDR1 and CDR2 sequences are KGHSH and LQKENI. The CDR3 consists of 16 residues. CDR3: CASSPLLSRGNTEAFF. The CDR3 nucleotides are TGTGCCAGCTCACCACTGTTGTCCAGGGGGAACACTGAAGCTTTCTTT.

The CDR3 is CASNLGATDTQYF. CDR3 nucleotides: TGTGCCAGCAACCTTGGGGCCACAGATACGCAGTATTTT. The chain employs TRBV25-1 and TRBJ2-3; TRBD1 is a possible D gene (5 bases). The CDR3 consists of 13 residues. V lost 7 bases, J lost 2 bases, and 10 bases lay in between. The germline V gene encodes CDR1 MGHDK and CDR2 SYGVNS.

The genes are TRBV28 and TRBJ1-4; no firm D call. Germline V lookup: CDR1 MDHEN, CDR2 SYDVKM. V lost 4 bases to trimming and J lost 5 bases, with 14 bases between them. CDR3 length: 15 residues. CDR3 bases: TGTGCCAGCAGTTCCCGGACGGGAAAGAATGAAAAACTGTTTTTT. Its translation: CASSSRTGKNEKLFF.

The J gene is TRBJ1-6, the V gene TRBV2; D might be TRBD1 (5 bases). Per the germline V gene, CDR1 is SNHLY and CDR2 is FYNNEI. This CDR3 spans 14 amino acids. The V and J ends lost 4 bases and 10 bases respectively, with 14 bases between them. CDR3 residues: CASSGSAGKSPLHF. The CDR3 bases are TGTGCCAGCAGTGGTTCCGCAGGGAAATCACCCCTCCACTTT.

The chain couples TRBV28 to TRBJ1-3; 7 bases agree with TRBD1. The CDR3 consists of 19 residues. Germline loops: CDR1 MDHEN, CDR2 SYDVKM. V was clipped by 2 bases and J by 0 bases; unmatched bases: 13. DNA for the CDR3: TGTGCCAGCAGTTTAGCCTTGGGACAGCGATTAGACTCTGGAAACACCATATATTTT. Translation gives CASSLALGQRLDSGNTIYF.